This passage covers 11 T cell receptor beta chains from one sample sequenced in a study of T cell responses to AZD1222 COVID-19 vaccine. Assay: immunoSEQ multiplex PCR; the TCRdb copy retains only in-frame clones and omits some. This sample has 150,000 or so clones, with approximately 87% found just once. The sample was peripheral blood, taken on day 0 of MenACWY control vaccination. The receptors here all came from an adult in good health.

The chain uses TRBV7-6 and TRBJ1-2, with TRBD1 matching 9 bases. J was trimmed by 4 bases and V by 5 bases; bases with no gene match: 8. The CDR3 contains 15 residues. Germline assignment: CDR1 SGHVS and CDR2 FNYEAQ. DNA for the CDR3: TGTGCCAGCAGCGCACCGGGACAGGGAGGCTATGGCTACACCTTC. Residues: CASSAPGQGGYGYTF.

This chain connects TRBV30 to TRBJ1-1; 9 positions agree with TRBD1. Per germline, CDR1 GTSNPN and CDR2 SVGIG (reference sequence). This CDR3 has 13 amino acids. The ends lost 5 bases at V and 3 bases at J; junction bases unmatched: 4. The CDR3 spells CAWGTGGDTEAFF. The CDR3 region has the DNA TGTGCCTGGGGTACAGGGGGCGACACTGAAGCTTTCTTT.

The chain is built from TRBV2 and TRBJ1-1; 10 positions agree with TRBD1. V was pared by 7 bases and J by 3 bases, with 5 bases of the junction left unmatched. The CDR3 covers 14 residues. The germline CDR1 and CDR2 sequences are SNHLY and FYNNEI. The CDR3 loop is CASNRDRGYTEAFF. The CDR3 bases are TGTGCCAGCAATCGGGACAGGGGTTACACTGAAGCTTTCTTT.

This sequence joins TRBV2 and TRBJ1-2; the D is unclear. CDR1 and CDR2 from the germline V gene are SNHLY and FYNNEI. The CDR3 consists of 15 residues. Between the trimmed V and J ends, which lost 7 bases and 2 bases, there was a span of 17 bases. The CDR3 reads CASTPGHAANYGYTF. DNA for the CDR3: TGTGCCAGCACCCCGGGCCATGCGGCAAACTATGGCTACACCTTC.

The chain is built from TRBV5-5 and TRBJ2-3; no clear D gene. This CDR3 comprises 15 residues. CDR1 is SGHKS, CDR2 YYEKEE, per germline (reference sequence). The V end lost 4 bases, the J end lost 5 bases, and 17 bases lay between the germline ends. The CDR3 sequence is CASSEYPTDQDTQYF. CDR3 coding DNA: TGTGCCAGCAGCGAGTACCCCACAGATCAAGATACGCAGTATTTT.

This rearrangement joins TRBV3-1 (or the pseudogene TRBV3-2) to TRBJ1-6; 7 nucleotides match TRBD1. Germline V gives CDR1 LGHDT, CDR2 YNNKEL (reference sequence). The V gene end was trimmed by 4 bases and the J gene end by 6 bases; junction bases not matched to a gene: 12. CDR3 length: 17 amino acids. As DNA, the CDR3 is TGTGCCAGCAGCCCTCAACTAGCAGGGACAGCTAATTCACCCCTCCACTTT. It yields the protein CASSPQLAGTANSPLHF.

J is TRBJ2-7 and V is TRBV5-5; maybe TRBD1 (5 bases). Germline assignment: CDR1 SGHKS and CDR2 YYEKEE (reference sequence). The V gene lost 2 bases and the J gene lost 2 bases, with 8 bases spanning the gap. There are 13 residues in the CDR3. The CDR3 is CASSFGRAYEQYV. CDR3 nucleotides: TGTGCCAGCAGCTTCGGCAGGGCCTACGAGCAGTACGTC.

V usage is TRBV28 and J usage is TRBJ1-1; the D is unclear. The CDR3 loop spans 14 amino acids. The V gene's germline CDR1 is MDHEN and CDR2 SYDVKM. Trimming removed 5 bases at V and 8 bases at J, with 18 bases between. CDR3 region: CASSTQTAAREAFF. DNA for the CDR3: TGTGCCAGCAGTACCCAAACAGCAGCCCGAGAAGCTTTCTTT.

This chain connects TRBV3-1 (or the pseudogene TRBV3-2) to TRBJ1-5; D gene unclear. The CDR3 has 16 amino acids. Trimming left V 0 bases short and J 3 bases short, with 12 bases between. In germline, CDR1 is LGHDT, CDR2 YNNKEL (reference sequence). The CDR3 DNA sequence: TGTGCCAGCAGCCAAGATGGTACAGTAACCAATCAGCCCCAGCATTTT. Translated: CASSQDGTVTNQPQHF.

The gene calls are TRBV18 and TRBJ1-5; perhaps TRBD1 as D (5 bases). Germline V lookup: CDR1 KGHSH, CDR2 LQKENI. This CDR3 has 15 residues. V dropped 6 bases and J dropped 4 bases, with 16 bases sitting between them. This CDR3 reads CASSSQAGMNQPQHF. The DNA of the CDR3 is TGTGCCAGCTCCTCACAGGCAGGGATGAATCAGCCCCAGCATTTT.

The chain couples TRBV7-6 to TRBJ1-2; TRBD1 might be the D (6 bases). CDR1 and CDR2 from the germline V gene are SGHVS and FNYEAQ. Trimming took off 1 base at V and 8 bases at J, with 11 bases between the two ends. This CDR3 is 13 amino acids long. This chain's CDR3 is CASSLGTVDGYTF. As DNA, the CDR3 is TGTGCCAGCAGCTTAGGGACAGTAGACGGCTACACCTTC.